This T cell receptor beta chain came from a study of blood T cell repertoires in COVID-19. In the source study's methods: Nucleated cell counts were estimated from reference gene primer amplification. Clones were sequenced by immunoSEQ multiplex PCR, and TCRdb holds only the in-frame ones, with some missing. D and trimming come from the DNA, and the V and J calls and clone size come from that table. The profile covers tens of thousands of clones, with 80% to 90% appearing a single time and roughly 15% taken by the ten largest. The CDR3 totals 15 residues. V gave up 5 bases and J gave up 5 bases, with 18 bases separating them. From germline, CDR1 is SGHTA and CDR2 FQGNSA.

Sequenced: peripheral blood. The TCR originated in a man of 80 years or more with acute or convalescent COVID-19. The V call is TRBV7-2, the J call TRBJ2-5, with TRBD1 as a possible D gene (6 bases). The CDR3 coding sequence is TGTGCCAGCAGCACACGTACAGGGCTGCAGGAGACCCAGTACTTC. It specifies CASSTRTGLQETQYF. Full variable domain (remainder filled in from reference TRBV7-2 and TRBJ2-5): GAGVSQSPSNKVTEKGKDVELRCDPISGHTALYWYRQSLGQGLEFLIYFQGNSAPDKSGLPSDRFSAERTGGSVSTLTIQRTQQEDSAVYLCASSTRTGLQETQYFGPGTRLLVL.